This entry lists 21 T cell receptor beta chains sequenced from one sample in a study of shared clonotypes between healthy human individuals. The protocol was immunoSEQ multiplex PCR, while the TCRdb copy is restricted to in-frame clones and leaves out a portion. The sample contains approximately 1.1 million clones, about four fifths of which appear only once. Sequencing was performed on memory CD4+ T cells from PBMCs. Described subset: CD45RA-negative fraction. The receptors originated from a man aged 18 to 29 in good health. Some clones in this sample may be carry-over from other donors' samples.

This clone was detected once. This rearrangement joins TRBV20-1 to TRBJ1-2; TRBD1 is a possible D gene (5 bases). Trimming cost V 8 bases and J 7 bases, with 14 bases left between them. Germline CDR1 reads DFQATT; CDR2 reads SNEGSKA (reference sequence). This CDR3 has 11 amino acids. The CDR3 spells CSTTGVGGYTF. CDR3 coding DNA: TGCAGTACAACGGGGGTTGGTGGCTACACCTTC.

The V gene is TRBV5-6, the J gene TRBJ2-2; the match to TRBD2 covers 12 bases. Germline CDR1 SGHDT, CDR2 YYEEEE. The CDR3 contains 15 residues. V lost 3 bases, J lost 4 bases, and 1 base stayed unmatched. DNA for the CDR3: TGTGCCAGCAGCTCGGGACTAGCGGGCACCGGGGAGCTGTTTTTT. It specifies CASSSGLAGTGELFF.

The chain couples TRBV19 to TRBJ1-1; D gene unclear. V gave up 7 bases and J gave up 10 bases, with 16 bases separating them. The germline V gene encodes CDR1 LNHDA and CDR2 SQIVND (reference sequence). The CDR3 contains 12 residues. Here the CDR3 DNA reads TGTGCCAGTACCGGAGCACTGATTACAGCTTTCTTT. This codes for CASTGALITAFF.

In DNA form, the CDR3 reads TGTGCCACCAGTTTGGGACAGGGTTACACCGGGGAGCTGTTTTTT. It translates to CATSLGQGYTGELFF. This sequence joins TRBV15 and TRBJ2-2; TRBD1 matches at 9 bases. Germline V gene sequence: CDR1 LNHNV, CDR2 YYDKDF (reference sequence). V shed 6 bases and J 3 bases; nucleotides not matched to a gene: 5. The CDR3 spans 15 residues.

The J gene is TRBJ2-1, the V gene TRBV27; TRBD1 might be the D (5 bases). This CDR3 spans 15 amino acids. Trimming pared 5 bases from V and 6 bases from J, leaving 17 bases between. Germline CDR1 reads MNHEY; CDR2 reads SMNVEV (reference sequence). The DNA of the CDR3 is TGTGCCAGCAGTCCCGCCGGGCCCAGGGCCAATGAGCAGTTCTTC. The encoded protein is CASSPAGPRANEQFF.

This clone was observed a handful of times. The rearrangement links TRBV5-4 to TRBJ2-1; 8 nucleotides match TRBD1. V lost 5 bases, J lost 5 bases, and 9 bases stayed unmatched. The CDR3 has 15 residues. Germline V CDR1 and CDR2: SGHNT, YYREEE (reference sequence). The CDR3 DNA is TGTGCCAGCAGAAATTTGGACAGGGTGAACAATGAGCAGTTCTTC. Residues: CASRNLDRVNNEQFF.

About this clone itself: Additional DNA sequences in this sample encode the identical CDR3. The chain employs TRBV5-4 and TRBJ2-7; possibly TRBD1 for D (6 bases). Germline CDR1 and CDR2: SGHNT and YYREEE (reference sequence). This CDR3 comprises 14 residues. V was shortened by 0 bases and J by 3 bases, with 10 bases between the two germline ends. The CDR3 DNA reads TGTGCCAGCAGCTTGGGACAGGCCGGCTACGAGCAGTACTTC. As protein: CASSLGQAGYEQYF.

J is TRBJ1-2 and V is TRBV7-2; D is possibly TRBD1 (6 bases). V shed 3 bases and J shed 5 bases, with 7 bases lying between them. Germline-derived CDR1 and CDR2 are SGHTA and FQGNSA. The CDR3 extends over 12 amino acids. The CDR3 DNA sequence: TGTGCCAGCAGCTTCAGGGGATATGGCTACACCTTC. Translated, it gives CASSFRGYGYTF.

V gene TRBV6-1 combines with J gene TRBJ2-7; 8 nucleotides align to TRBD1. The ends lost 5 bases at V and 2 bases at J; junction bases unmatched: 5. The CDR3 loop spans 14 amino acids. Germline V gene data show CDR1 as MNHNS and CDR2 as SASEGT. The CDR3 DNA is TGTGCCAGCAGTTCCCAGGGGGCCCCCTACGAGCAGTACTTC. This encodes CASSSQGAPYEQYF.

This chain connects TRBV11-2 to TRBJ2-7; TRBD1 matches at 9 bases. Germline assignment: CDR1 SGHAT and CDR2 FQNNGV. CDR3 length equals 15 residues. Trimming took 5 bases from V and 2 from J; bases not matched to a gene: 7. The DNA of the CDR3 is TGTGCCAGCAGCCCGCGACAGGGGGGGACCTACGAGCAGTACTTC. Translating gives CASSPRQGGTYEQYF.

This clone was detected only once. This chain links TRBV2 with TRBJ2-1, with 9 bases that match TRBD2. With 6 bases clipped from V and 0 bases from J, the junction kept 6 bases outside the gene matches. Per germline, CDR1 SNHLY and CDR2 FYNNEI. CDR3 length: 16 amino acids. CDR3 loop: CASSDSGRASYNEQFF. DNA for the CDR3: TGTGCCAGCAGCGATAGCGGGAGAGCCTCCTACAATGAGCAGTTCTTC.

This clone has only one observation. The chain couples TRBV5-1 to TRBJ1-4; 8 nucleotides line up with TRBD1. J was trimmed by 5 bases and V by 3 bases; bases with no gene match: 9. The CDR3 contains 16 residues. Looked up from germline, CDR1 is SGHRS and CDR2 is YFSETQ. The CDR3 spells CASSSRPGQANEKLFF. The DNA of the CDR3 is TGCGCCAGCAGCTCCCGCCCGGGACAGGCCAATGAAAAACTGTTTTTT.

The chain is built from TRBV5-8 and TRBJ2-7, with TRBD2 identical over 9 bases. V lost 1 base and J lost 6; bases outside the gene matches: 5. Germline assignment: CDR1 SGHTS and CDR2 YDEGEE. The CDR3 covers 14 residues. The CDR3 nucleotides are TGTGCCAGCAGCTTGAGACTAGCGGAAGGCGAGCAGTACTTC. Translation: CASSLRLAEGEQYF.

The chain combines TRBV2 with TRBJ2-7; 7 bases match TRBD1. Per the germline V gene, CDR1 is SNHLY and CDR2 is FYNNEI. V gave up 6 bases and J gave up 3 bases; unmatched junction bases: 5. This CDR3 is 13 amino acids long. CDR3 DNA sequence: TGTGCCAGCAGCGCTTGGACAGGCTACGAGCAGTACTTC. Amino acids: CASSAWTGYEQYF.

The chain joins TRBV6-1 to TRBJ2-7; D remains unclear. Trimming shortened V by 4 bases and J by 0 bases, and 7 bases separated the two germline ends. The germline CDR1 and CDR2 sequences are MNHNS and SASEGT. The CDR3 totals 13 residues. CDR3 amino acids: CASSVTVSYEQYF. For the CDR3, the DNA is TGTGCCAGCAGTGTTACAGTCTCCTACGAGCAGTACTTC.

V and J are TRBV6-5 and TRBJ1-3; a possible D gene is TRBD1 (5 bases). This CDR3 contains 16 residues. Per germline, CDR1 MNHEY and CDR2 SVGAGI. The V end lost 0 bases, the J end lost 0 bases, and 9 bases lay between the germline ends. The DNA for the CDR3 is TGTGCCAGCAGTTACTCATTTGGGGGCTCTGGAAACACCATATATTTT. It translates to CASSYSFGGSGNTIYF.

The chain joins TRBV7-9 to TRBJ2-3; weak D call: TRBD2 (5 bases). The CDR3 consists of 16 residues. Trimming took off 3 bases at V and 0 bases at J, with 13 bases between the two ends. CDR1 SEHNR and CDR2 FQNEAQ come from the germline V gene (reference sequence). This CDR3 is CASSLLALSSTDTQYF. CDR3 in DNA: TGTGCCAGCAGCTTGTTAGCGCTCTCGAGCACAGATACGCAGTATTTT.

CDR3 residues: CASSPMPTGAGNTIYF. CDR3 coding DNA: TGTGCCAGCTCACCTATGCCGACAGGGGCTGGAAACACCATATATTTT. The chain joins TRBV18 to TRBJ1-3; 8 bases line up with TRBD1. J lost 2 bases, V lost 3 bases, and 6 bases had no gene match. The CDR3 has 16 amino acids. Germline V CDR1 and CDR2: KGHSH, LQKENI.

The rearrangement uses TRBV6-5 and TRBJ1-1, with TRBD1 identical over 7 bases. V was pared by 0 bases and J by 5 bases, with 6 bases of the junction left unmatched. The CDR3 is made up of 15 amino acids. Germline loops: CDR1 MNHEY, CDR2 SVGAGI. For the CDR3, the DNA is TGTGCCAGCAGTTACTCGCGACAGGGAAGAACTGAAGCTTTCTTT. It is translated as CASSYSRQGRTEAFF.

This chain links TRBV7-9 with TRBJ1-5; 8 bases align to TRBD1. The CDR3 consists of 15 residues. CDR1 and CDR2 from the germline V gene are SEHNR and FQNEAQ (reference sequence). Losses at the gene ends were 5 bases for V and 5 bases for J; bases not matched to a gene: 8. The CDR3 loop is CASSPWTGRDQPQHF. The CDR3 coding sequence is TGTGCCAGCAGCCCTTGGACAGGGAGGGATCAGCCCCAGCATTTT.

The J gene is TRBJ2-1, the V gene TRBV11-1; D unresolved. The germline V and J ends were trimmed by 6 bases and 5 bases, with 14 bases remaining between them. The CDR3 extends over 14 amino acids. Germline V lookup: CDR1 SGHAT, CDR2 FQDESV (reference sequence). The CDR3 loop reads CASSPGFYHNEQFF. The CDR3, as DNA: TGTGCCAGCAGTCCCGGCTTTTATCACAATGAGCAGTTCTTC.